The 31 T cell receptor beta chains listed next were all sequenced from one sample in a study of blood T cell repertoires in COVID-19. Sequenced by immunoSEQ multiplex PCR; TCRdb stores in-frame clones only, minus some. The sample has about 250,000 clones; just over 85% are singletons. Sequencing was carried out using PBMCs or T cells enriched from blood (not recorded which). These receptor sequences come from a man in his forties who had recovered from COVID-19.

The chain combines TRBV4-1 with TRBJ2-7; 11 bases line up with TRBD2. The ends lost 4 bases at V and 3 bases at J; junction bases unmatched: 5. Germline V gene lookup returns CDR1 MGHRA and CDR2 YSYEKL. The CDR3 totals 15 residues. CDR3 in amino acids: CASSLEGTSGYEQYF. Written as DNA, the CDR3 is TGCGCCAGCAGCCTAGAAGGGACTAGCGGCTACGAGCAGTACTTC.

The genes are TRBV19 and TRBJ2-3, with 9 bases lining up with TRBD2. The CDR3 has 12 residues. Germline CDR1 is LNHDA and CDR2 is SQIVND (reference sequence). CDR3 coding DNA: TGTGCGGCTAGCGGGGACACAGATACGCAGTATTTT. Amino acid sequence: CAASGDTDTQYF.

There are many counts of this clone. The chain is built from TRBV30 and TRBJ1-2; 8 bases match TRBD1. The germline V gene has CDR1 GTSNPN and CDR2 SVGIG (reference sequence). This CDR3 spans 15 amino acids. Trimming at V came to 0 bases and at J to 6 bases, leaving 9 bases not matched to a gene. The CDR3 is CAWSVLLQGANGYTF. The CDR3 nucleotides are TGTGCCTGGAGTGTACTCCTCCAGGGGGCGAATGGCTACACCTTC.

This clone was recorded once. This sequence joins TRBV6-5 and TRBJ1-5; D uncertain. Germline V CDR1 and CDR2: MNHEY, SVGAGI. The CDR3 has 16 amino acids. Trimming took 4 bases from V and 0 from J, leaving 13 bases between them. The CDR3 sequence is CASSCPGDYSNQPQHF. The CDR3 nucleotides read TGTGCCAGCAGTTGCCCGGGAGATTATAGCAATCAGCCCCAGCATTTT.

There are a few counts of this clone. The gene calls are TRBV5-1 and TRBJ2-2; D possibly corresponds to TRBD2 (6 bases). Germline CDR1 SGHRS, CDR2 YFSETQ. V was shortened by 0 bases and J by 3 bases, with 9 bases between the two germline ends. CDR3 length: 15 residues. The DNA for the CDR3 is TGCGCCAGCAGCTTGGGCGGGGCCGACACCGGGGAGCTGTTTTTT. It translates to CASSLGGADTGELFF.

The chain is built from TRBV6-5 and TRBJ2-1; 11 positions match TRBD2. This CDR3 is 15 amino acids long. The V gene's germline CDR1 is MNHEY and CDR2 SVGAGI. The ends lost 7 bases at V and 8 bases at J; junction bases unmatched: 10. In DNA form, the CDR3 reads TGTGCCAGCACCTATAGCGGGAGGGCCGAGGATGAGCAGTTCTTC. Its translation: CASTYSGRAEDEQFF.

The chain links TRBV7-6 to TRBJ1-1; D is possibly TRBD1 (6 bases). This CDR3 contains 13 residues. Germline CDR1 and CDR2: SGHVS and FNYEAQ. Trimming took 6 bases from V and 3 from J, leaving 11 bases between them. The CDR3 region is CASSLGQHTEAFF. CDR3 DNA sequence: TGTGCCAGCAGTCTCGGACAGCACACTGAAGCTTTCTTT.

The rearrangement uses TRBV5-8 and TRBJ1-2; 7 bases map to TRBD1. From germline, CDR1 is SGHTS and CDR2 YDEGEE. The CDR3 spans 14 residues. The V gene end was trimmed by 4 bases and the J gene end by 5 bases; junction bases not matched to a gene: 8. This CDR3 reads CASSAGQSFYGYTF. Written as DNA, the CDR3 is TGTGCCAGCAGCGCGGGACAGTCTTTTTATGGCTACACCTTC.

The J gene is TRBJ2-1, the V gene TRBV9, with TRBD2 matching 14 bases. Germline V gene data show CDR1 as SGDLS and CDR2 as YYNGEE. The CDR3 spans 14 residues. Trimming cost V 7 bases and J 8 bases; bases outside gene matches: 5. CDR3: CASSGLAGVDEQFF. The CDR3 region has the DNA TGTGCCAGCTCGGGACTAGCGGGAGTAGATGAGCAGTTCTTC.

The chain has TRBV6-2 or TRBV6-3 and TRBJ2-7; TRBD2 might be the D (5 bases). The CDR3 totals 14 residues. The V gene lost 6 bases and the J gene lost 6 bases, with 18 bases spanning the gap. CDR1 MNHEY and CDR2 SVGEGT come from the germline V gene. The CDR3 sequence: CASSSPRWESEQYF. In nucleotides, the CDR3 is TGTGCCAGCAGCTCCCCTCGGTGGGAGTCCGAGCAGTACTTC.

The chain is built from TRBV7-8 and TRBJ1-5; D uncertain. Germline loops: CDR1 SGHVS, CDR2 FQNEAQ. V dropped 1 base and J dropped 0 bases, with 19 bases sitting between them. The CDR3 runs to 19 residues. The DNA for the CDR3 is TGTGCCAGCAGCTTAGAAGTCGGCGACGCTTACTATAGCAATCAGCCCCAGCATTTT. This translates into CASSLEVGDAYYSNQPQHF.

The J gene is TRBJ2-7, the V gene TRBV29-1, with 10 nucleotides matching TRBD2. The germline CDR1 and CDR2 sequences are SQVTM and ANQGSEA. After removal of 4 bases from V and 4 bases from J, the junction contained 4 bases not matched to a gene. The CDR3 has 13 residues. The CDR3 nucleotides are TGCAGCGTTGGGGCTAGCGGGAGTTACGAGCAGTACTTC. This sequence encodes CSVGASGSYEQYF.

This clone was seen more than once but under ten times. The rearrangement uses TRBV5-1 and TRBJ2-7, with 8 bases lining up with TRBD2. Germline trimming cut 0 bases from V and 9 bases from J; bases unmatched to any gene: 8. The CDR3 is 14 amino acids. The germline gives CDR1 SGHRS, CDR2 YFSETQ. The CDR3 loop reads CASSLEGERGRQYF. As DNA, the CDR3 is TGCGCCAGCAGCTTGGAGGGGGAGCGGGGGCGGCAGTACTTC.

The genes are TRBV19 and TRBJ2-5, with TRBD2 identical over 15 bases. This CDR3 region has 17 residues. Germline V gives CDR1 LNHDA, CDR2 SQIVND (reference sequence). The J segment lost 5 bases and the V segment lost 3 bases, leaving 7 bases of the junction unmatched. CDR3 sequence: CASSMGGLAGGAETQYF. The CDR3 DNA sequence: TGTGCCAGTAGTATGGGTGGACTAGCGGGAGGGGCCGAGACCCAGTACTTC.

Only one count was recorded for this clone. The J gene is TRBJ1-1, the V gene TRBV3-1 (or the pseudogene TRBV3-2); TRBD1 matches 7 bases. Germline lookup yields CDR1 LGHDT and CDR2 YNNKEL (reference sequence). The CDR3 is 13 amino acids. V dropped 4 bases and J dropped 5; count of bases not matched to a gene: 4. For the CDR3, the DNA is TGTGCCAGCAGCCCATTGACAGGGACTGAAGCTTTCTTT. Translating it yields CASSPLTGTEAFF.

This chain links TRBV19 with TRBJ1-4; D remains unclear. This CDR3 spans 14 amino acids. V dropped 4 bases and J dropped 7 bases, with 13 bases sitting between them. CDR1 LNHDA and CDR2 SQIVND come from the germline V gene (reference sequence). The CDR3 nucleotides are TGTGCCAGTAGTACCGCGTCCGGAGGTGAAAAACTGTTTTTT. Its protein is CASSTASGGEKLFF. Complete variable domain (other parts from reference TRBV19 and TRBJ1-4): DGGITQSPKYLFRKEGQNVTLSCEQNLNHDAMYWYRQDPGQGLRLIYYSQIVNDFQKGDIAEGYSVSREKKESFPLTVTSAQKNPTAFYLCASSTASGGEKLFFGSGTQLSVL.

The chain couples TRBV5-5 to TRBJ2-3, with 8 bases lining up with TRBD2. This CDR3 region has 15 residues. Trimming at V came to 4 bases and at J to 2 bases, leaving 6 bases not matched to a gene. Germline assignment: CDR1 SGHKS and CDR2 YYEKEE (reference sequence). Written as DNA, the CDR3 is TGTGCCAGCAGCCTACTAGCGGAAGTCACAGATACGCAGTATTTT. Translation: CASSLLAEVTDTQYF. Full variable domain (remainder filled in from reference TRBV5-5 and TRBJ2-3): DAGVTQSPTHLIKTRGQQVTLRCSPISGHKSVSWYQQVLGQGPQFIFQYYEKEERGRGNFPDRFSARQFPNYSSELNVNALLLGDSALYLCASSLLAEVTDTQYFGPGTRLTVL.

At least ten counts were recorded for this clone. This chain uses TRBV4-1 with TRBJ1-2, with TRBD1 matching 7 bases. The V segment lost 3 bases and the J segment 4 bases; nucleotides outside the gene matches: 17. The CDR3 covers 18 residues. CDR1 is MGHRA and CDR2 is YSYEKL in the germline V gene. CDR3 amino acids: CASSHLLTGRTGGYGYTF. CDR3 nucleotide sequence: TGCGCCAGCAGCCACCTCTTGACAGGGCGGACTGGAGGCTATGGCTACACCTTC.

The V and J genes are TRBV27 and TRBJ2-5; 11 positions agree with TRBD1. The germline gives CDR1 MNHEY, CDR2 SMNVEV (reference sequence). Trimming removed 2 bases from V and 5 bases from J; junction bases left unmatched: 4. The CDR3 contains 15 residues. The CDR3 loop reads CASSLGQGAWETQYF. CDR3 DNA: TGTGCCAGCAGTTTAGGACAGGGGGCATGGGAGACCCAGTACTTC.

This clone was seen at least ten times. The rearrangement joins TRBV19 to TRBJ1-3, with D perhaps matching TRBD1 (6 bases). The CDR3 has 18 residues. Germline V gene data show CDR1 as LNHDA and CDR2 as SQIVND (reference sequence). V lost 6 bases and J lost 0, with 21 bases in between. This CDR3 is CASSLFETGNPSGNTIYF. The DNA of the CDR3 is TGTGCCAGTAGCCTATTCGAGACAGGAAATCCCTCTGGAAACACCATATATTTT.

The J gene is TRBJ1-5, the V gene TRBV6-5; D possibly corresponds to TRBD1 (5 bases). CDR1 MNHEY and CDR2 SVGAGI come from the germline V gene. Trimming stripped 4 bases from V and 0 bases from J, with 7 bases between. This CDR3 is built from 14 residues. The CDR3 DNA follows: TGTGCCAGCAGTTTCAGGGATAGCAATCAGCCCCAGCATTTT. The encoded protein is CASSFRDSNQPQHF.

The V gene is TRBV7-2, the J gene TRBJ2-7; TRBD2 matches 7 bases. Germline values: CDR1 SGHTA, CDR2 FQGNSA. The CDR3 extends over 16 amino acids. V lost 1 base and J lost 0; bases outside the gene matches: 6. In nucleotides, the CDR3 is TGTGCCAGCAGCTTAGACTTCCTAGCGGTCTCCTACGAGCAGTACTTC. Translated: CASSLDFLAVSYEQYF.

The gene calls are TRBV4-3 and TRBJ1-4; D possibly corresponds to TRBD1 (5 bases). Germline V CDR1 and CDR2: LGHNA, YSLEER. The CDR3 is 16 amino acids. With 4 bases removed from V and 8 bases from J, the gap between germline ends came to 20 bases. The CDR3 region is CASSRGGDWVSEKLFF. The CDR3 DNA follows: TGCGCCAGCAGCCGAGGAGGGGACTGGGTTAGCGAAAAACTGTTTTTT.

The V call is TRBV30, the J call TRBJ1-5; 10 bases agree with TRBD1. Germline CDR1 is GTSNPN and CDR2 is SVGIG (reference sequence). The V segment lost 0 bases and the J segment 5 bases; nucleotides outside the gene matches: 7. CDR3 size: 16 residues. The CDR3 DNA follows: TGTGCCTGGAGTGTAAGGGGGGACAGGGGATATCAGCCCCAGCATTTT. As protein: CAWSVRGDRGYQPQHF.

The chain links TRBV5-4 to TRBJ2-3; 7 bases align to TRBD2. CDR1 is SGHNT, CDR2 YYREEE, per germline (reference sequence). This CDR3 comprises 13 residues. J gave up 6 bases and V 3 bases, and 4 bases lay outside the gene matches. The CDR3 region is CASSSTGRDTQYF. For the CDR3, the DNA is TGTGCCAGCAGCTCCACCGGGAGGGATACGCAGTATTTT.

The chain uses TRBV5-6 and TRBJ1-1; maybe TRBD1 (6 bases). The CDR3 covers 16 residues. Germline V CDR1 and CDR2: SGHDT, YYEEEE. Trimming took 4 bases from V and 2 from J, leaving 18 bases between them. CDR3 DNA: TGTGCCAGCAGCCCACTCAGAGGGGGGGAAAACACTGAAGCTTTCTTT. Protein product: CASSPLRGGENTEAFF.

The genes are TRBV29-1 and TRBJ2-7; 9 bases agree with TRBD1. Trimming took 3 bases from V and 4 from J; bases not matched to a gene: 13. The CDR3 covers 16 residues. Germline V gene sequence: CDR1 SQVTM, CDR2 ANQGSEA. CDR3 sequence: CSVDSEPGQGSYEQYF. CDR3 coding DNA: TGCAGCGTTGATTCCGAACCGGGACAGGGCTCATACGAGCAGTACTTC.

The V call is TRBV5-4, the J call TRBJ1-1; D is unresolved. The CDR3 length is 13 residues. With 3 bases removed from V and 0 bases from J, the gap between germline ends came to 6 bases. Germline assignment: CDR1 SGHNT and CDR2 YYREEE (reference sequence). The CDR3 loop is CASSSGVNTEAFF. CDR3 nucleotides: TGTGCCAGCAGCTCAGGTGTGAACACTGAAGCTTTCTTT.

The J gene is TRBJ1-1, the V gene TRBV5-1; maybe TRBD1 (5 bases). The CDR3 is 15 residues long. V was shortened by 4 bases and J by 3 bases, with 16 bases between the two germline ends. Germline V gene sequence: CDR1 SGHRS, CDR2 YFSETQ. Written as DNA, the CDR3 is TGCGCCAGCAGCCGTAGGGGAGGGATCGACACTGAAGCTTTCTTT. It yields the protein CASSRRGGIDTEAFF. Combining the CDR3 with reference TRBV5-1 and TRBJ1-1 gives the whole variable domain KAGVTQTPRYLIKTRGQQVTLSCSPISGHRSVSWYQQTPGQGLQFLFEYFSETQRNKGNFPGRFSGRQFSNSRSEMNVSTLELGDSALYLCASSRRGGIDTEAFFGQGTRLTVV.

The V call is TRBV7-2, the J call TRBJ1-1; possibly TRBD1 for D (6 bases). The CDR3 has 13 amino acids. From germline, CDR1 is SGHTA and CDR2 FQGNSA. The V end lost 5 bases, the J end lost 9 bases, and 16 bases lay between the germline ends. CDR3 DNA: TGTGCCAGCAGCCTAGATCCAGGGGCACAAGCTTTCTTT. Encoded protein: CASSLDPGAQAFF.

The V gene is TRBV5-6, the J gene TRBJ2-1, with TRBD1 matching 9 bases. CDR3 size: 14 residues. The V segment lost 2 bases and the J segment 8 bases; nucleotides outside the gene matches: 5. Germline V gene lookup returns CDR1 SGHDT and CDR2 YYEEEE. The CDR3 is CASSLGQGTDEQFF. The DNA for the CDR3 is TGTGCCAGCAGCTTAGGACAGGGGACAGATGAGCAGTTCTTC.